This T cell receptor beta chain was recorded in a study of post-analysis software for immune sequencing data. The overall study: There were relapsing-remitting, secondary progressive and progressive-relapsing multiple sclerosis among the disease courses included.

Incorporated into the TCR beta cDNA libraries were unique molecular identifiers, which served to reduce PCR and sequencing biases. With roughly 0.85 to 11 million T cells as the source, roughly 0.5 million cDNA molecules resulted. TCRdb ran MiXCR on the PCR reads and lists one entry per CDR3 protein. This sample carries 750,000 to 950,000 distinct CDR3 sequences, 53% of them seen once, and the ten largest clones take roughly 4.4%. The study's findings and limits: Five TRBV segments occurring more often in patients than controls included TRBV5-6, TRBV5-1 and TRBV20-1. Compared with controls, patients showed significantly lower normalized Chao1 diversity. Samples sharing a preparation batch grouped tightly together when assessed by F measure.

This CDR3 region has 15 residues. CDR1 is LGHDT, CDR2 YNNKEL, per germline (reference sequence). With 5 bases clipped from V and 6 bases from J, the junction kept 10 bases outside the gene matches. A remark on this clonotype: Its antigen is unknown.

V and J are TRBV3-1 and TRBJ2-3; 8 positions agree with TRBD2. The sample taken for sequencing was blood. The sequence was obtained from a girl aged 5 to 17 with multiple sclerosis. The CDR3 here is CASSFASGGRDTQYF. CDR3 in DNA: TGTGCCAGCAGCTTTGCGAGCGGGGGCCGGGATACGCAGTATTTT.